This record looks at one T cell receptor (beta chain) sequence and its context. The assay was immunoSEQ multiplex PCR, and TCRdb's table has in-frame clones only and misses some. The data show under 45,000 clones, with about 91% seen just once and about 2.4% held by the top ten. Time point noted: new active TB diagnosis, blood taken before or within 7 days of starting treatment. The data belong to a study of T cells in tuberculosis. Overall study context: Within 7 days of starting treatment, or before, PBMC were stored.

Germline lookup yields CDR1 LGHNA and CDR2 YSLEER. V was shortened by 1 base and J by 4 bases, with 10 bases between the two germline ends. The CDR3 length is 14 residues. This chain joins TRBV4-3 and TRBJ1-1, with D perhaps TRBD1 (6 bases). The sequences come from PBMCs, collected at tuberculosis diagnosis. The receptor was isolated from an adult with tuberculosis. The DNA for the CDR3 is TGCGCCAGCAGCCAAGCTCACAGGGTCACTGAAGCTTTCTTT. Its translation is CASSQAHRVTEAFF.